One sample yielded the 17 T cell receptor beta chains listed below, sequenced in a study of beta chain features in type 1 diabetes. Investigators reverse transcribed all isolated RNA, so they sequenced expressed TCRB transcripts. This table comes from immunoSEQ multiplex PCR, and its TCRdb copy is limited to in-frame clones, with some not included. The sample carries 300,000 to 400,000 clones, 7.5% to 9% recorded once. Sequencing used central memory CD4+ T cells from blood. Source of these receptors: a woman aged 18-29 years in good health.

The CDR3 sequence is CASSSGLDTEAFF. The CDR3 nucleotides read TGTGCCAGCAGCTCAGGGCTCGACACTGAAGCTTTCTTT. The J gene is TRBJ1-1, the V gene TRBV11-2; maybe TRBD1 (5 bases). Trimming took 4 bases from V and 3 from J, leaving 9 bases between them. Per the germline V gene, CDR1 is SGHAT and CDR2 is FQNNGV. The CDR3 is made up of 13 amino acids.

In this sample, this clone turned up a few times. A much more abundant neighbour one base away suggests this may be a read error. This chain joins TRBV11-2 and TRBJ1-1, with no clear D. The V and J ends lost 2 bases and 1 base respectively, with 5 bases between them. This CDR3 spans 13 amino acids. The germline gives CDR1 SGHAT, CDR2 FQNNGV. The CDR3 DNA sequence: TGTGCCAGCAGCTTATGGGAGAACACTGAAGCTTTCTTT. This sequence encodes CASSLWENTEAFF.

This rearrangement joins TRBV6-1 to TRBJ1-2, with D hard to call. V was shortened by 5 bases and J by 8 bases, with 18 bases between the two germline ends. The CDR3 is made up of 14 amino acids. CDR1 is MNHNS, CDR2 SASEGT, per germline. CDR3 coding DNA: TGTGCCAGCAGTCCGGTATATTGGGAGGACGGCTACACCTTC. Protein product: CASSPVYWEDGYTF.

This clone was seen ten or more times. The chain has TRBV29-1 and TRBJ2-5, with 7 bases identical to TRBD2. The CDR3 contains 13 residues. V shed 7 bases and J 2 bases; nucleotides not matched to a gene: 7. The germline V gene encodes CDR1 SQVTM and CDR2 ANQGSEA. Here the CDR3 DNA reads TGCAGCGGGAAGCGGGATCTACAAGAGACCCAGTACTTC. Residues: CSGKRDLQETQYF. Full variable domain (rest looked up from reference TRBV29-1 and TRBJ2-5): SAVISQKPSRDICQRGTSLTIQCQVDSQVTMMFWYRQQPGQSLTLIATANQGSEATYESGFVIDKFPISRPNLTFSTLTVSNMSPEDSSIYLCSGKRDLQETQYFGPGTRLLVL.

This clone was detected ten times or more. V and J are TRBV10-2 and TRBJ1-2; 8 nucleotides match TRBD1. The CDR3 consists of 13 residues. Per the germline V gene, CDR1 is WSHSY and CDR2 is SAAADI. J gave up 7 bases and V 6 bases, and 7 bases lay outside the gene matches. CDR3 amino acids: CASRDRVYLGYTF. The CDR3 DNA reads TGCGCCAGCAGGGACAGGGTTTATCTTGGCTACACCTTC.

As for this clone: The same CDR3 also results from other DNA sequences found in this sample. The chain uses TRBV28 and TRBJ2-3; D possibly uses TRBD1 or TRBD2 (5 bases each). The germline V and J ends were trimmed by 5 bases and 4 bases, with 13 bases remaining between them. The CDR3 covers 14 residues. Germline-derived CDR1 and CDR2 are MDHEN and SYDVKM. The CDR3 region is CASSPGPQSDTQYF. The DNA of the CDR3 is TGTGCCAGCAGTCCGGGACCCCAGTCAGATACGCAGTATTTT.

The chain has TRBV6-5 and TRBJ1-3; maybe TRBD1 (5 bases). The V end was cut by 5 bases, the J end by 3 bases, with 14 bases between. Germline values: CDR1 MNHEY, CDR2 SVGAGI. The CDR3 is 15 residues long. In nucleotides, the CDR3 is TGTGCCAGCAGTACAACCGGGGCGCGTGGAAACACCATATATTTT. It translates to CASSTTGARGNTIYF.

This clone occurred many times. This chain connects TRBV6-6 to TRBJ1-5; no clear D. This CDR3 has 13 amino acids. The V gene lost 8 bases and the J gene lost 1 base, with 9 bases spanning the gap. CDR1 MNHNY and CDR2 SVGAGI come from the germline V gene (reference sequence). In DNA form, the CDR3 reads TGTGCCAGCTCCTTGGGCAGCAATCAGCCCCAGCATTTT. Its protein product is CASSLGSNQPQHF.

In this sample, this clone turned up a few times. The chain is built from TRBV9 and TRBJ2-1; D perhaps matches TRBD2 (5 bases). Germline CDR1 is SGDLS and CDR2 is YYNGEE. The CDR3 has 15 residues. Trimming shortened V by 0 bases and J by 12 bases, and 19 bases separated the two germline ends. The CDR3 protein is CASSVDVVGVKGQFF. CDR3 in DNA: TGTGCCAGCAGCGTAGACGTTGTCGGGGTTAAGGGGCAGTTCTTC. Based on the CDR3 plus reference TRBV9 and TRBJ2-1, the full variable domain is DSGVTQTPKHLITATGQRVTLRCSPRSGDLSVYWYQQSLDQGLQFLIQYYNGEERAKGNILERFSAQQFPDLHSELNLSSLELGDSALYFCASSVDVVGVKGQFFGPGTRLTVL.

V gene TRBV6-6 combines with J gene TRBJ1-1, with D maybe TRBD1 (5 bases). Per the germline V gene, CDR1 is MNHNY and CDR2 is SVGAGI (reference sequence). This CDR3 has 14 amino acids. V lost 5 bases to trimming and J lost 4 bases, with 14 bases between them. In nucleotides, the CDR3 is TGTGCCAGCAGTCTACAGTATGGGGGCACTGAAGCTTTCTTT. It translates to CASSLQYGGTEAFF.

This chain uses TRBV9 with TRBJ2-3; 13 bases match TRBD2. Unmatched junction bases numbered 2, after V lost 0 bases and J lost 4 bases. The length of the CDR3 is 16 residues. Germline V gene sequence: CDR1 SGDLS, CDR2 YYNGEE. CDR3 loop: CASSVGTSGSADTQYF. As DNA, the CDR3 is TGTGCCAGCAGCGTAGGGACTAGCGGGAGTGCAGATACGCAGTATTTT.

This chain joins TRBV7-2 and TRBJ2-1; D is possibly TRBD1 (7 bases). The CDR3 runs 14 residues. Per the germline V gene, CDR1 is SGHTA and CDR2 is FQGNSA. Trimming left V 5 bases short and J 3 bases short, with 11 bases between. CDR3 bases: TGTGCCAGCAGCCTGCGGGACAGCTACAATGAGCAGTTCTTC. Translated: CASSLRDSYNEQFF.

This clone was observed a handful of times. The chain uses TRBV2 and TRBJ2-6; D uncertain. Trimming took 6 bases from V and 4 from J, leaving 13 bases between them. This CDR3 contains 15 residues. Germline lookup yields CDR1 SNHLY and CDR2 FYNNEI. The CDR3 bases are TGTGCCAGCAGGGAGCAACGCTCAGGGGCCAACGTCCTGACTTTC. It encodes CASREQRSGANVLTF.

This clone showed up many times. Additional DNA sequences in this sample encode the identical CDR3. CDR3 sequence: CASSPNTGELFF. The CDR3 region has the DNA TGTGCCAGCAGCCCAAACACCGGGGAGCTGTTTTTT. The chain uses TRBV7-3 and TRBJ2-2; D is ambiguous. This CDR3 region has 12 residues. Trimming removed 5 bases from V and 2 bases from J, with 3 bases in between. The germline V gene has CDR1 SGHTA and CDR2 FQGTGA.

The J gene is TRBJ1-2, the V gene TRBV2, with D unresolved. In germline, CDR1 is SNHLY, CDR2 FYNNEI. The CDR3 contains 11 residues. V lost 11 bases and J 3 bases, leaving 10 bases between the germline ends. The CDR3 here is CASGEDYGYTF. In nucleotides, the CDR3 is TGTGCCTCCGGCGAAGACTATGGCTACACCTTC. The variable domain in full, with the rest retrieved from reference TRBV2 and TRBJ1-2, is EPEVTQTPSHQVTQMGQEVILRCVPISNHLYFYWYRQILGQKVEFLVSFYNNEISEKSEIFDDQFSVERPDGSNFTLKIRSTKLEDSAMYFCASGEDYGYTFGSGTRLTVV.

The table lists this clone with a few counts. CDR3 sequence: CASSRPQGYNEQFF. The CDR3 DNA reads as TGTGCCAGTAGTAGACCCCAGGGATACAATGAGCAGTTCTTC. The rearrangement joins TRBV19 to TRBJ2-1, with D possibly TRBD1 on 5 matching bases. The CDR3 loop spans 14 amino acids. The V gene's germline CDR1 is LNHDA and CDR2 SQIVND (reference sequence). V lost 4 bases to trimming and J lost 4 bases, with 11 bases between them.

Here the CDR3 reads CASSLGPGGYTEAFF. CDR3 coding DNA: TGTGCCAGCAGCTTAGGGCCAGGGGGATACACTGAAGCTTTCTTT. J is TRBJ1-1 and V is TRBV7-8; 7 nucleotides align to TRBD1. Germline V gene data show CDR1 as SGHVS and CDR2 as FQNEAQ. This CDR3 has 15 residues. The junction had 5 bases not matched to a gene; V was cut back by 1 base and J by 3 bases.